This T cell receptor (beta chain) was sequenced during a study of breast tumors, draining lymph nodes, adjacent tissues (dated by TCRdb to about 2016). For the study in its entirety: Breast cancer patients provided tumor, adjacent nontumor tissue and axillary lymph nodes, and the study compared the TCR beta repertoires across these three sources. In human breast cancer, the study set out to assess how tumor, surrounding tissue and draining lymph node repertoires relate to one another and whether T cells might be exchanged between them. Here is what the overall study found, with its caveats: The conclusion that tumor T cells originate in lymph nodes was framed as consistent with a hypothesis rather than directly demonstrated. The data were considered consistent with most tumor T cells being derived from the lymph node and subsequently expanding within tumor tissue. Tumors showed preferential V and J gene usage, and their T-cell repertoire diversity fell below that of lymph nodes yet above that of nontumor tissue. In luminal-like breast cancer, tumor and nontumor tissue repertoires resembled each other significantly more than in basal-like breast cancer.

About this clonotype: There is no known antigen for this receptor. No base quality information exists; no much larger clone differs at one position.

Instrument used: Illumina HiSeq 2000. Multiplex PCR amplification was used to generate the TCR beta chain libraries. The amplified TCR beta chain products were analyzed by high-throughput sequencing. TCRdb applied fastp at Q25 and MiXCR to the public reads, then kept only in-frame beta chains. Entries are consolidated by CDR3 protein sequence, retaining the most common genes and DNA. Across this sample there are 150,000 to 200,000 distinct CDR3 sequences, with about 30% seen only once. The ten largest clones add up to around 3.5% of the sample. From the germline V gene, CDR1 is SGHRS and CDR2 is YFSETQ. Taken from cysteine to phenylalanine, the CDR3 has 18 residues. The DNA shown is the 54-base CDR3, in frame from base 1. Unmatched junction bases come to 10, with V trimmed by 2 bases and J by 7 bases. The axillary draining lymph nodes of breast cancer patients were the source of the lymph node samples.

The chain was built from TRBV5-1 and TRBJ2-2; TRBD2 fits 14 bases in the junction. This TCR was sampled from a female donor with breast cancer. Some clones in this sample may be carry-over from other donors' samples. Sequencing was carried out using axillary lymph node tissue. Here is the DNA: TGCGCCAGCAGCTTACTCCCGGGACTAGCGGGGGAAGACGGGGAGCTGTTTTTT. This sequence encodes CASSLLPGLAGEDGELFF.